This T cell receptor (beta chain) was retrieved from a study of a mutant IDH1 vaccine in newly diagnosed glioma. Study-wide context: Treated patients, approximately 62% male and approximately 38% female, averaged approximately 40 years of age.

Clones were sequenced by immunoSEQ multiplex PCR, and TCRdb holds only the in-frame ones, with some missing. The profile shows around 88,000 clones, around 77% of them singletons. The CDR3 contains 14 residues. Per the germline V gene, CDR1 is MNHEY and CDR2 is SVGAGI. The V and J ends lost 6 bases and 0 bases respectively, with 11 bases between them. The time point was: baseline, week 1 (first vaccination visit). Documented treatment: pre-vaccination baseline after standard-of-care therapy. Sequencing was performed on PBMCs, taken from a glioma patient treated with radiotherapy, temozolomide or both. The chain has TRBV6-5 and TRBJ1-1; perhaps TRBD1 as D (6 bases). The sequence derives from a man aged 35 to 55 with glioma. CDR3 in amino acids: CASRPTGMNTEAFF. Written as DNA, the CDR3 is TGTGCCAGCAGGCCGACAGGTATGAACACTGAAGCTTTCTTT.